One and the same sample provided the 22 T cell receptor beta chains below, sequenced in a study of T cells in women clearing cervical HPV infection. The method was immunoSEQ multiplex PCR; TCRdb's version includes in-frame clones alone and lacks a portion of them. The listing records 25,000 to 35,000 clones. The sequencing sample was made of blood buffy coat. Receptors were obtained from a woman aged 18 to 75 with a cervical HPV16 infection that either progressed to CIN3+ or cleared (not recorded which).

Notes on this clone: The read finishes 3 residues shy of the CDR3 end, and the germline J gene is used to complete it. The rearrangement uses TRBV7-9 and TRBJ1-2; D gene ambiguous. This CDR3 contains 13 residues. V lost 1 base to trimming and J lost 6 bases, with 9 bases between them. The germline gives CDR1 SEHNR, CDR2 FQNEAQ (reference sequence). The sequenced part of the CDR3 DNA is TGTGCCAGCAGCTTAGTACAAGTCCATGGC. Translation: CASSLVQVHG. The whole CDR3 is CASSLVQVHGYTF.

A note on this clone: Read sequence stops 3 residues before the CDR3 end, and the germline J gene provides the missing end. The chain links TRBV19 to TRBJ1-2; 8 bases map to TRBD1. Unmatched junction bases numbered 4, after V lost 10 bases and J lost 6 bases. Germline CDR1 and CDR2: LNHDA and SQIVND (reference sequence). The CDR3 is 11 amino acids. This CDR3 is CATRTGHGYTF. The CDR3 bases that were read are TGTGCCACCCGGACAGGGCATGGC.

Notes on this clone: The read halts 3 residues ahead of the CDR3 end, with the missing end drawn from the germline J gene. The chain joins TRBV30 to TRBJ2-2; no clear D gene. The CDR3 has 13 amino acids. Germline V gives CDR1 GTSNPN, CDR2 SVGIG (reference sequence). The V end was cut by 0 bases, the J end by 5 bases, with 7 bases between. The sequenced CDR3 bases are TGTGCCTGGAGTGTTCCGGGTACCGGGGAG. Translating it yields CAWSVPGTGE. The entire CDR3 reads CAWSVPGTGELFF.

Of note for this clone: Sequencing ends 3 residues short of the CDR3 end; the germline J gene provides the rest. The chain combines TRBV18 with TRBJ2-3; no clear D gene. The CDR3 covers 16 residues. CDR1 is KGHSH and CDR2 is LQKENI in the germline V gene. Trimming removed 2 bases at V and 0 bases at J, with 12 bases between. CDR3 protein: CASSPELAPSTDTQYF. The CDR3 DNA, read in part, is TGTGCCAGCTCACCAGAATTGGCTCCTAGCACAGATACG.

Remarks on this clone: The read ends 3 residues before the CDR3 terminus; that terminus is restored from the germline J gene. The chain links TRBV7-6 to TRBJ2-3; 11 bases are shared with TRBD1. Germline V gene sequence: CDR1 SGHVS, CDR2 FNYEAQ. Unmatched junction bases numbered 7, after V lost 5 bases and J lost 3 bases. The CDR3 covers 16 residues. The DNA read from the CDR3 is TGTGCCAGCAGCCCGGCCGGGACAGGGGGAACAGATACG. Its protein is CASSPAGTGGTDT. The whole CDR3 region reads CASSPAGTGGTDTQYF.

Worth noting for this clone: The CDR3 end falls 3 residues outside the read, so it is completed with the germline J gene. This sequence joins TRBV20-1 and TRBJ2-7; the match to TRBD2 covers 11 bases. Germline CDR1 is DFQATT and CDR2 is SNEGSKA (reference sequence). The CDR3 sequence is 13 residues long. The junction had 2 bases not matched to a gene; V was cut back by 4 bases and J by 3 bases. The CDR3 bases that were read are TGCAGTGCTACCGGGACTAGCGGCTACGAG. Translation: CSATGTSGYE. The complete CDR3 protein is CSATGTSGYEQYF.

With regard to this clone: The read terminates 3 residues ahead of where the CDR3 ends, so the germline J gene completes it. This chain links TRBV6-2 or TRBV6-3 with TRBJ1-1, with 7 bases identical to TRBD1. Trimming cost V 0 bases and J 0 bases; bases outside gene matches: 7. Germline CDR1 MNHEY, CDR2 SVGEGT. There are 17 residues in the CDR3. The CDR3 reads CASSYSPGTDMNTEAFF. The covered CDR3 bases are TGTGCCAGCAGTTACTCTCCCGGGACAGACATGAACACTGAA.

Points on this clone: The read ends 3 residues before the CDR3 terminus; that terminus is restored from the germline J gene. V usage is TRBV30 and J usage is TRBJ1-2; 8 bases align to TRBD1. With V trimmed by 8 bases and J by 4 bases, 6 bases remained unmatched. CDR3 size: 12 residues. Germline CDR1 GTSNPN, CDR2 SVGIG (reference sequence). This CDR3 reads CAGDRGGYGYTF. The covered CDR3 bases are TGTGCCGGTGACAGGGGTGGCTATGGC. Full variable domain (remainder filled in from reference TRBV30 and TRBJ1-2): SQTIHQWPATLVQPVGSPLSLECTVEGTSNPNLYWYRQAAGRGLQLLFYSVGIGQISSEVPQNLSASRPQDRQFILSSKKLLLSDSGFYLCAGDRGGYGYTFGSGTRLTVV.

Details on this clone: The observed sequence ends 3 residues before the CDR3 terminus, with the missing tail filled in from the germline J gene. The V call is TRBV20-1, the J call TRBJ1-2; the match to TRBD1 covers 7 bases. CDR3 length: 12 amino acids. Germline CDR1 DFQATT, CDR2 SNEGSKA (reference sequence). The CDR3 sequence: CSALRGRGGYTF. CDR3 DNA, as far as it was read: TGCAGTGCCTTAAGGGGGCGAGGAGGC.

Concerning this clone itself: The CDR3 goes on 3 residues after the read ends, and that part is filled in from the germline J gene. Additional DNA sequences in this sample encode the identical CDR3. The V and J genes are TRBV29-1 and TRBJ2-5, with 13 bases lining up with TRBD2. Per germline, CDR1 SQVTM and CDR2 ANQGSEA. The CDR3 totals 14 residues. The V and J ends lost 4 bases and 2 bases, in that order; junction bases with no gene match: 1. This CDR3 is CSVGLAGGQETQYF. The CDR3 DNA, read in part, is TGCAGCGTTGGACTAGCGGGGGGACAAGAGACC.

Turning to this clone: The read terminates 3 residues ahead of where the CDR3 ends, so the germline J gene completes it. This chain connects TRBV5-4 to TRBJ1-6; D is unclear. Germline values: CDR1 SGHNT, CDR2 YYREEE (reference sequence). V dropped 2 bases and J dropped 8 bases, with 5 bases sitting between them. This CDR3 has 12 residues. The CDR3 bases that were read are TGTGCCAGCAGCTTAAGGGATTCACCC. This translates into CASSLRDSP. The CDR3, in full, reads CASSLRDSPLHF.

Notes on this clone: Read sequence stops 3 residues before the CDR3 end, and the germline J gene provides the missing end. The chain links TRBV10-3 to TRBJ2-7; weak D call: TRBD2 (5 bases). The CDR3 covers 14 residues. From germline, CDR1 is ENHRY and CDR2 SYGVKD. Trimming took 2 bases from V and 0 from J, leaving 8 bases between them. The CDR3 region is CAISETGSSYEQYF. The sequenced CDR3 bases are TGTGCCATCAGTGAGACGGGGAGCTCCTACGAG.

With regard to this clone: The CDR3 is cut off 3 residues early in the read; its end comes from the germline J gene. This chain links TRBV6-1 with TRBJ2-2, with D maybe TRBD1 (5 bases). The CDR3 runs 16 residues. The V end was cut by 2 bases, the J end by 1 base, with 11 bases between. CDR1 MNHNS and CDR2 SASEGT come from the germline V gene. The CDR3 protein is CASSELPGWNTGELFF. The covered CDR3 bases are TGTGCCAGCAGTGAACTCCCAGGGTGGAACACCGGGGAG.

As to this clone: Coverage ceases 3 residues before the CDR3 finishes, and the germline J gene fills in the end. The V call is TRBV30, the J call TRBJ2-1; a weak D match, TRBD2 (5 bases). The ends were cut back, 2 bases at V and 3 bases at J, with 17 bases in the middle. Germline V gene lookup returns CDR1 GTSNPN and CDR2 SVGIG (reference sequence). The CDR3 has 16 amino acids. This CDR3 is CAWSILTTSIYNEQFF. The CDR3 DNA, read in part, is TGTGCCTGGAGTATACTGACTACCTCTATCTACAATGAG.

Incomplete CDR3 DNA: TGTGCCAGCAACCCGCGGGCGGGGGTCGAGACC. This sequence encodes CASNPRAGVET. The complete CDR3 reads CASNPRAGVETQYF. The V and J genes are TRBV7-9 and TRBJ2-5, with TRBD2 matching over 7 bases. The read comes to an end 3 residues before the CDR3 does, leaving the germline J gene to fill in the end. Germline lookup yields CDR1 SEHNR and CDR2 FQNEAQ (reference sequence). The CDR3 is 14 residues long. V was pared by 7 bases and J by 5 bases, with 10 bases of the junction left unmatched. Together with reference TRBV7-9 and TRBJ2-5, the CDR3 gives the full variable domain: DTGVSQNPRHKITKRGQNVTFRCDPISEHNRLYWYRQTLGQGPEFLTYFQNEAQLEKSRLLSDRFSAERPKGSFSTLEIQRTEQGDSAMYLCASNPRAGVETQYFGPGTRLLVL.

CDR3 bases read: TGTGCCAGCAGCGTAGACAAATCCCTTTTCTATGGC. Translated, it gives CASSVDKSLFYG. The whole CDR3 sequence is CASSVDKSLFYGYTF. The V gene is TRBV12-3 or TRBV12-4, the J gene TRBJ1-2; D gene ambiguous. The CDR3 is cut off 3 residues early in the read; its end comes from the germline J gene. This CDR3 is built from 15 residues. V shed 6 bases and J shed 4 bases, with 18 bases lying between them.

To note about this clone: The read gets to within 3 residues of the CDR3 end, and the germline J gene fills in the rest. The chain recombines TRBV5-4 with TRBJ2-4; D uncertain. The germline V gene encodes CDR1 SGHNT and CDR2 YYREEE (reference sequence). Trimming pared 4 bases from V and 6 bases from J, leaving 14 bases between. This CDR3 is 14 amino acids long. CDR3 sequence: CASSNSQFPNIQYF. The covered CDR3 bases are TGTGCCAGCAGCAATTCACAGTTTCCAAACATT.

CDR3 protein: CASSRGWPPYEQYF. The sequenced CDR3 bases are TGTGCCAGCAGCCGCGGGTGGCCTCCCTACGAG. The J gene is TRBJ2-7, the V gene TRBV7-2, with a weak D call TRBD2 (5 bases). The CDR3 is cut off 3 residues early in the read; its end comes from the germline J gene. In germline, CDR1 is SGHTA, CDR2 FQGNSA. The CDR3 runs to 14 residues. V lost 5 bases, J lost 2 bases, and 13 bases lay in between.

Note on this clone: The read is 3 residues too short to cover the CDR3 end, so that end is filled in from the germline J gene. In the same sample, other DNA sequences code for this CDR3. The chain links TRBV19 to TRBJ1-6; possible D gene TRBD1, 6 bases. The CDR3 sequence is 16 residues long. Germline V CDR1 and CDR2: LNHDA, SQIVND (reference sequence). Trimming stripped 3 bases from V and 7 bases from J, with 16 bases between. The DNA read from the CDR3 is TGTGCCAGTAGTATGAACTGGGACATCGGGAATTCACCC. As protein: CASSMNWDIGNSP. The CDR3 as a whole reads CASSMNWDIGNSPLHF.

The CDR3 bases that were read are TGTGCCAGCAGCGGGGGGGGCGCCGGGGAG. This gives the protein CASSGGGAGE. The whole CDR3 region reads CASSGGGAGELFF. The genes are TRBV6-4 and TRBJ2-2; TRBD2 matches 8 bases. The read ends 3 residues early relative to the CDR3; the germline J gene fills the gap. Germline V CDR1 and CDR2: MRHNA, SNTAGT. The J segment lost 6 bases and the V segment lost 6 bases, leaving 3 bases of the junction unmatched. This CDR3 contains 13 residues.

Remarks on this clone: The CDR3 extends 3 residues past the end of the read, so its final part is completed from the germline J gene. The V and J genes are TRBV7-9 and TRBJ1-1; D perhaps matches TRBD1 (6 bases). Trimming removed 5 bases from V and 6 bases from J, with 19 bases in between. This CDR3 comprises 15 residues. CDR1 is SEHNR, CDR2 FQNEAQ, per germline (reference sequence). CDR3 DNA (partial): TGTGCCAGCAGCCCCTTAATTGGGGGGGGCGCTGAA. This translates into CASSPLIGGGAE. The whole CDR3 region reads CASSPLIGGGAEAFF.

Points on this clone: The sequenced fragment ends 3 residues before the CDR3 boundary, so the rest is inferred from the germline J gene. This sequence joins TRBV18 and TRBJ1-6; 7 bases line up with TRBD1. The CDR3 length is 15 residues. V was pared by 5 bases and J by 7 bases, with 8 bases of the junction left unmatched. CDR1 and CDR2 (germline): KGHSH, LQKENI. CDR3 protein: CASSDGQVENSPLHF. Partial CDR3 DNA: TGTGCCAGCTCAGACGGACAGGTTGAAAATTCACCC.